The rows below give T cell receptor beta chains drawn from one sample of a study of Ad26.COV2.S vaccination and SARS-CoV-2 variants. Sequencing was performed with immunoSEQ multiplex PCR; in TCRdb, only in-frame clones are kept and a portion is missing. The sample contains a few hundred thousand clones, roughly 85% of which appear only once. Sequences were derived from peripheral blood, sampled in a trial of Ad26.COV2.S vaccine versus placebo. These receptors came from a person aged 18-65 years who received the Ad26.COV2.S COVID-19 vaccine or a placebo. Each CDR3 is given with its conserved first and last residue. D genes are given only for firm matches. Part of the rows lack a size; the others show once, few, many or a class for expanded clones.

d_gene: NA
v_gene: TRBV7-2
j_gene: TRBJ2-7
abundance: NA
CDR3aa: CASSAYHGGLSEQYF
CDR3nt: TGTGCCAGCAGCGCATACCACGGGGGCTTAAGCGAGCAGTACTTC

d_gene: TRBD1
v_gene: TRBV7-2
j_gene: TRBJ2-7
abundance: NA
CDR3aa: CASSLDRGYYEQYF
CDR3nt: TGTGCCAGCAGCCTGGACAGGGGATACTACGAGCAGTACTTC

d_gene: NA
v_gene: TRBV19
j_gene: TRBJ1-2
abundance: NA
CDR3aa: CASIRRTVENYGYTF
CDR3nt: TGTGCCAGCATTAGACGGACAGTAGAAAACTATGGCTACACCTTC

d_gene: NA
v_gene: TRBV7-9
j_gene: TRBJ2-2
abundance: few
CDR3aa: CASSLSTGELFF
CDR3nt: TGTGCCAGCAGCTTAAGCACCGGGGAGCTGTTTTTT

d_gene: NA
v_gene: TRBV4-3
j_gene: TRBJ1-6
abundance: NA
CDR3aa: CASSQDRDRNNSPLHF
CDR3nt: TGCGCCAGCAGCCAAGATCGAGACCGGAATAATTCACCCCTCCACTTT

d_gene: NA
v_gene: TRBV6-2/TRBV6-3
j_gene: TRBJ2-1
abundance: NA
CDR3aa: CASSQPRGQGYNEQFF
CDR3nt: TGTGCCAGCAGCCAGCCAAGGGGTCAAGGGTACAATGAGCAGTTCTTC

d_gene: TRBD2
v_gene: TRBV29-1
j_gene: TRBJ2-1
abundance: NA
CDR3aa: CSVGGLAGYNEQFF
CDR3nt: TGCAGCGTTGGGGGACTAGCGGGTTACAATGAGCAGTTCTTC

d_gene: NA
v_gene: TRBV3-1/TRBV3-2
j_gene: TRBJ1-1
abundance: NA
CDR3aa: CASSQGRGWNRAFF
CDR3nt: TGTGCCAGCAGCCAAGGGCGTGGATGGAATCGGGCTTTCTTT

d_gene: NA
v_gene: TRBV5-1
j_gene: TRBJ2-7
abundance: NA
CDR3aa: CASRNGGSSYEQYF
CDR3nt: TGCGCCAGCAGAAATGGCGGTAGCTCCTACGAGCAGTACTTC

d_gene: TRBD1
v_gene: TRBV4-3
j_gene: TRBJ1-4
abundance: NA
CDR3aa: CASSQEGTVEKLFF
CDR3nt: TGCGCCAGCAGCCAAGAAGGGACAGTCGAAAAACTGTTTTTT

d_gene: NA
v_gene: TRBV20-1
j_gene: TRBJ1-1
abundance: NA
CDR3aa: CSSQLNTEAFF
CDR3nt: TGCAGTTCTCAGCTGAACACTGAAGCTTTCTTT

d_gene: NA
v_gene: TRBV27
j_gene: TRBJ1-4
abundance: NA
CDR3aa: CASSLGLTGNEKLFF
CDR3nt: TGTGCCAGCAGTTTAGGTTTAACAGGGAATGAAAAACTGTTTTTT

d_gene: NA
v_gene: TRBV9
j_gene: TRBJ2-3
abundance: NA
CDR3aa: CASSPRTAATTDTQYF
CDR3nt: TGTGCCAGCAGCCCCCGGACAGCTGCGACCACAGATACGCAGTATTTT

d_gene: NA
v_gene: TRBV2
j_gene: TRBJ2-6
abundance: NA
CDR3aa: CASKVQESSGANVLTF
CDR3nt: TGTGCCAGCAAGGTCCAGGAAAGCTCTGGGGCCAACGTCCTGACTTTC

d_gene: NA
v_gene: TRBV19
j_gene: TRBJ1-1
abundance: NA
CDR3aa: CASSIGRSFMNTEAFF
CDR3nt: TGTGCCAGTAGTATTGGGAGGAGCTTCATGAACACTGAAGCTTTCTTT

d_gene: NA
v_gene: TRBV6-6
j_gene: TRBJ1-1
abundance: NA
CDR3aa: CASSYTSMNTEAFF
CDR3nt: TGTGCCAGCAGTTACACCTCCATGAACACTGAAGCTTTCTTT

d_gene: TRBD1
v_gene: TRBV11-3
j_gene: TRBJ2-2
abundance: NA
CDR3aa: CASGRGGLSTGELFF
CDR3nt: TGTGCCAGCGGGCGAGGGGGCTTAAGCACCGGGGAGCTGTTTTTT

d_gene: TRBD2
v_gene: TRBV20-1
j_gene: TRBJ2-7
abundance: NA
CDR3aa: CSASGRGESYEQYF
CDR3nt: TGCAGTGCTAGTGGTCGGGGGGAATCCTACGAGCAGTACTTC

d_gene: NA
v_gene: TRBV15
j_gene: TRBJ1-1
abundance: once
CDR3aa: CATSLRQTEAFF
CDR3nt: TGTGCCACCAGCCTAAGACAGACCGAAGCTTTCTTT

d_gene: TRBD2
v_gene: TRBV9
j_gene: TRBJ2-1
abundance: NA
CDR3aa: CASSVVAGSYNEQFF
CDR3nt: TGTGCCAGCAGCGTAGTAGCGGGATCGTACAATGAGCAGTTCTTC

d_gene: NA
v_gene: TRBV7-3
j_gene: TRBJ1-1
abundance: NA
CDR3aa: CASSFDRDTEAFF
CDR3nt: TGTGCCAGCAGCTTCGACCGGGACACTGAAGCTTTCTTT

d_gene: TRBD1
v_gene: TRBV12-5
j_gene: TRBJ1-5
abundance: few
CDR3aa: CASGPGTENQPQHF
CDR3nt: TGTGCTAGTGGCCCCGGGACAGAAAATCAGCCCCAGCATTTT

d_gene: TRBD1
v_gene: TRBV18
j_gene: TRBJ1-1
abundance: NA
CDR3aa: CASSRWTGREAFF
CDR3nt: TGTGCCAGCTCAAGATGGACAGGTCGGGAAGCTTTCTTT

d_gene: TRBD1
v_gene: TRBV4-3
j_gene: TRBJ2-7
abundance: NA
CDR3aa: CASSQEDRGSYEQYF
CDR3nt: TGCGCCAGCAGCCAAGAGGACAGGGGGTCCTACGAGCAGTACTTC

d_gene: TRBD1
v_gene: TRBV7-9
j_gene: TRBJ2-2
abundance: NA
CDR3aa: CASSPGTGDTGELFF
CDR3nt: TGTGCCAGCAGCCCTGGGACAGGGGATACCGGGGAGCTGTTTTTT

d_gene: NA
v_gene: TRBV18
j_gene: TRBJ2-2
abundance: NA
CDR3aa: CASSPGVQGSPGELFF
CDR3nt: TGTGCCAGCTCGCCAGGGGTCCAGGGGAGCCCCGGGGAGCTGTTTTTT

d_gene: NA
v_gene: TRBV11-1
j_gene: TRBJ1-1
abundance: NA
CDR3aa: CASSSPGAITEAFF
CDR3nt: TGTGCCAGCAGCTCTCCGGGGGCGATCACTGAAGCTTTCTTT

d_gene: NA
v_gene: TRBV5-6
j_gene: TRBJ1-5
abundance: NA
CDR3aa: CASSLSGQPQHF
CDR3nt: TGTGCCAGCAGCTTGTCTGGTCAGCCCCAGCATTTT

d_gene: NA
v_gene: TRBV7-8
j_gene: TRBJ2-3
abundance: once
CDR3aa: CASSLLPRTDTQYF
CDR3nt: TGTGCCAGCAGCTTATTGCCGCGCACAGATACGCAGTATTTT

d_gene: NA
v_gene: TRBV28
j_gene: TRBJ2-7
abundance: once
CDR3aa: CASSLAGESYEQYF
CDR3nt: TGTGCCAGCAGTTTGGCAGGGGAAAGCTACGAGCAGTACTTC

d_gene: NA
v_gene: TRBV6-1
j_gene: TRBJ1-1
abundance: NA
CDR3aa: CASSEAERSGAAFF
CDR3nt: TGTGCCAGCAGTGAAGCGGAGAGGTCTGGGGCGGCTTTCTTT

d_gene: NA
v_gene: TRBV6-5
j_gene: TRBJ1-1
abundance: NA
CDR3aa: CASSYSTPGNEAFF
CDR3nt: TGTGCCAGCAGTTACTCGACGCCGGGAAATGAAGCTTTCTTT

d_gene: TRBD1
v_gene: TRBV20-1
j_gene: TRBJ2-5
abundance: NA
CDR3aa: CSASRTGQETQYF
CDR3nt: TGCAGTGCTAGTAGGACAGGTCAAGAGACCCAGTACTTC